This T cell receptor (beta chain) was found in a study of blood T cells in healthy people across ages. Points from the study as a whole: Roughly linear declines in TCR beta diversity per million T cells occurred with age. A conclusive naive versus antigen-experienced comparison was prevented by the unsorted PBMCs. Shifts in expanded clonotypes may have been confounded by donor CMV status, which was unknown.

This clonotype showed up just a few times. Antigen unknown. For the second PCR, which ran for 7 to 11 cycles, a sample-barcoded 5' primer and a J-beta primer mix were used. TCRdb analysed the 5' RACE reads with MiXCR anew, one entry per CDR3 protein. Of roughly 1.5 million distinct CDR3 sequences in the sample, 40% to 45% were seen once. Germline lookup yields CDR1 ENHRY and CDR2 SYGVKD. The CDR3 extends over 13 amino acids. V lost 3 bases and J 3 bases, leaving 8 bases between the germline ends. The J gene is TRBJ1-2, the V gene TRBV10-3; D not resolved. The TCR comes from a woman aged 18-29 years in good health. Sequenced: blood. CDR3 sequence (DNA): TGTGCCATCAGTGAACCTAGTGACTATGGCTACACCTTC. Amino acids: CAISEPSDYGYTF.